These 32 T cell receptor beta chains originate from one sample sequenced in a study of regulatory T cells in long-lasting Graves disease. Described time point: persistent/refractory GD, antithyroid drugs over 5 years with positive TRAb. From RNA extracted from PBMCs, the TCR library was made. Building of the TCR beta libraries involved iRepertoire HTBI primers and Arm-PCR of CDR3 regions. TCRdb reprocessed the multiplex PCR reads via MiXCR and lists one record per CDR3 protein. The repertoire holds 650,000 to 850,000 distinct CDR3 sequences, around 32% seen once, with around 40% in the top ten. The material sequenced was peripheral blood mononuclear cells (PBMCs), taken when the disease was refractory, from a patient treated with antithyroid drugs. These TCRs come from a female donor with Graves disease.

This clonotype was picked up many times. The rearrangement joins TRBV13 to TRBJ2-7, with TRBD2 matching 13 bases. V gave up 4 bases and J gave up 2 bases; unmatched junction bases: 2. CDR1 and CDR2 (germline): PRHDT, FYEKMQ (reference sequence). The CDR3 length is 15 residues. This chain's CDR3 is CASSSGLAGTYEQYF. CDR3 sequence (DNA): TGTGCCAGCAGCTCGGGACTAGCGGGAACCTACGAGCAGTACTTC. The full variable domain, rest sourced from reference TRBV13 and TRBJ2-7, is AAGVIQSPRHLIKEKRETATLKCYPIPRHDTVYWYQQGPGQDPQFLISFYEKMQSDKGSIPDRFSAQQFSDYHSELNMSSLELGDSALYFCASSSGLAGTYEQYFGPGTRLTVT.

The chain joins TRBV7-9 to TRBJ1-5; D not certain. This CDR3 comprises 14 residues. V was cut by 5 bases and J by 1 base, with 9 bases left in between. Germline CDR1 and CDR2: SEHNR and FQNEAQ (reference sequence). Here the CDR3 reads CASSPISSNQPQHF. In DNA form, the CDR3 reads TGTGCCAGCAGCCCTATCTCCAGCAATCAGCCCCAGCATTTT.

This clonotype was counted only a few times. The V call is TRBV5-1, the J call TRBJ1-1; TRBD1 might be the D (5 bases). Germline V gene data show CDR1 as SGHRS and CDR2 as YFSETQ. V was cut by 4 bases and J by 3 bases, with 16 bases left in between. This CDR3 spans 15 amino acids. CDR3 protein: CASSQRDSRDTEAFF. CDR3 coding DNA: TGCGCCAGCAGCCAACGGGACTCGAGGGACACTGAAGCTTTCTTT.

Only a few counts were recorded for this clonotype. V gene TRBV30 combines with J gene TRBJ1-1; D is perhaps TRBD1 (6 bases). Between the trimmed V and J ends, which lost 3 bases and 1 base, there was a span of 12 bases. CDR3 size: 14 residues. The germline CDR1 and CDR2 sequences are GTSNPN and SVGIG (reference sequence). Here the CDR3 reads CAWRQGGRNTEAFF. The CDR3 nucleotides read TGTGCCTGGAGACAGGGTGGGAGGAACACTGAAGCTTTCTTT.

The V call is TRBV13, the J call TRBJ2-2; 7 positions match TRBD1. Per the germline V gene, CDR1 is PRHDT and CDR2 is FYEKMQ (reference sequence). V was clipped by 5 bases and J by 2 bases; unmatched bases: 5. The CDR3 spans 15 residues. The CDR3 region is CASSPGTENTGELFF. The DNA of the CDR3 is TGTGCCAGCAGCCCTGGGACAGAAAACACCGGGGAGCTGTTTTTT.

The table lists this clonotype with a few counts. The chain carries TRBV9 and TRBJ1-1; D unclear. From germline, CDR1 is SGDLS and CDR2 YYNGEE. V was clipped by 3 bases and J by 3 bases, with 12 bases between them. The CDR3 sequence is 14 residues long. The CDR3 DNA reads TGTGCCAGCAGCGGTTCGTGGTGGGACACTGAAGCTTTCTTT. Protein: CASSGSWWDTEAFF.

In its sample, this clonotype was seen many times. The rearrangement joins TRBV3-1 to TRBJ1-1, with a possible D match to TRBD1 (5 bases). This CDR3 is 14 amino acids long. V lost 1 base and J 6 bases, leaving 12 bases between the germline ends. Germline-derived CDR1 and CDR2 are LGHDT and YNNKEL (reference sequence). The DNA for the CDR3 is TGTGCCAGCAGCCAAGTGGCAGGGACGTCTGAAGCTTTCTTT. Its translation is CASSQVAGTSEAFF.

Only a few counts were recorded for this clonotype. The chain combines TRBV11-2 with TRBJ1-1, with 7 bases fitting TRBD1. CDR3 length: 14 residues. The junction had 8 bases not matched to a gene; V was cut back by 3 bases and J by 7 bases. Germline CDR1 reads SGHAT; CDR2 reads FQNNGV. The CDR3 bases are TGTGCCAGCAGCTTGAGAGGGGGCTTTGTTGAAGCTTTCTTT. This codes for CASSLRGGFVEAFF.

To note about this clonotype: Mismatch with germline at one junction end may stem from a read error. V usage is TRBV29-1 and J usage is TRBJ2-7; D possibly corresponds to TRBD1 (6 bases). The CDR3 contains 14 residues. CDR1 is SQVTM, CDR2 ANQGSEA, per germline. CDR3 sequence: CSVASAGASYEQYF. The CDR3 bases are TGCAGCGTTGCCTCGGCAGGGGCTTCCTACGAGCAGTACTTT.

In this sample, this clonotype turned up many times. The V call is TRBV20-1, the J call TRBJ1-1; no firm D call. The germline V and J ends were trimmed by 5 bases and 1 base, with 11 bases remaining between them. The CDR3 totals 13 residues. The V gene's germline CDR1 is DFQATT and CDR2 SNEGSKA (reference sequence). For the CDR3, the DNA is TGCAGTGCTCTATCCCACTCGAACACTGAAGCTTTCTTT. Protein product: CSALSHSNTEAFF.

The genes are TRBV15 and TRBJ2-2, with a weak D call TRBD2 (5 bases). The CDR3 loop spans 14 amino acids. V lost 0 bases to trimming and J lost 8 bases, with 10 bases between them. Germline values: CDR1 LNHNV, CDR2 YYDKDF (reference sequence). As DNA, the CDR3 is TGTGCCACCAGCAGAGACGGGGTCCGTGGGGAGCTGTTTTTT. Its translation is CATSRDGVRGELFF. Using reference TRBV15 and TRBJ2-2 for the parts outside the CDR3, the full variable domain is DAMVIQNPRYQVTQFGKPVTLSCSQTLNHNVMYWYQQKSSQAPKLLFHYYDKDFNNEADTPDNFQSRRPNTSFCFLDIRSPGLGDTAMYLCATSRDGVRGELFFGEGSRLTVL.

This clonotype was counted at least ten times. This chain links TRBV30 with TRBJ1-2, with D possibly matching TRBD1 (6 bases). The CDR3 consists of 14 residues. Trimming pared 4 bases from V and 7 bases from J, leaving 19 bases between. Germline V gives CDR1 GTSNPN, CDR2 SVGIG (reference sequence). CDR3 nucleotides: TGTGCCTGGATACAGGGATGGACTTCCTCTGGCTACACCTTC. It codes for CAWIQGWTSSGYTF.

V gene TRBV7-9 combines with J gene TRBJ1-1; D possibly corresponds to TRBD1 (6 bases). Trimming took off 5 bases at V and 6 bases at J, with 13 bases between the two ends. CDR3 length: 13 residues. CDR1 is SEHNR and CDR2 is FQNEAQ in the germline V gene (reference sequence). The DNA for the CDR3 is TGTGCCAGCAGCCGATACAGGGACCCTGAAGCTTTCTTT. It yields the protein CASSRYRDPEAFF.

The gene calls are TRBV6-1 and TRBJ2-7; 12 bases are a match to TRBD1. Germline V gene lookup returns CDR1 MNHNS and CDR2 SASEGT. The CDR3 runs to 16 residues. The J segment lost 1 base and the V segment lost 5 bases, leaving 6 bases of the junction unmatched. CDR3 nucleotides: TGTGCCAGCAGTAAGGGACAGGGGGCGATGTCCTACGAGCAGTACTTC. It translates to CASSKGQGAMSYEQYF.

The CDR3 nucleotides read TGTGCCAGCAGCCAGGACCTTCAGTCCCACGAGCAGTACTTC. Translation: CASSQDLQSHEQYF. This chain joins TRBV7-9 and TRBJ2-7; no clear D gene. This CDR3 has 14 residues. Per germline, CDR1 SEHNR and CDR2 FQNEAQ (reference sequence). V was pared by 5 bases and J by 5 bases, with 16 bases between.

The chain recombines TRBV6-5 with TRBJ2-7; TRBD2 might be the D (7 bases). The V end lost 4 bases, the J end lost 5 bases, and 27 bases lay between the germline ends. Germline-derived CDR1 and CDR2 are MNHEY and SVGAGI. The CDR3 is 18 residues long. In nucleotides, the CDR3 is TGTGCCAGCAGTTTCCCGTGGGGAGGGGGGGCTAAATACCACGAGCAGTACTTC. Residues: CASSFPWGGGAKYHEQYF.

The J gene is TRBJ2-4, the V gene TRBV6-2 or TRBV6-3; D may be TRBD1 (6 bases). Trimming took off 5 bases at V and 0 bases at J, with 17 bases between the two ends. The CDR3 totals 17 residues. Germline CDR1 is MNHEY and CDR2 is SVGEGT. The CDR3 reads CASSRRTETLAKNIQYF. The CDR3 DNA follows: TGTGCCAGCAGTAGGCGGACAGAGACCCTAGCCAAAAACATTCAGTACTTC.

A few counts support this clonotype. The V gene is TRBV15, the J gene TRBJ2-7; 10 bases agree with TRBD2. V lost 3 bases and J lost 2; bases outside the gene matches: 4. From germline, CDR1 is LNHNV and CDR2 YYDKDF (reference sequence). The length of the CDR3 is 15 residues. CDR3 sequence reads: CATSSTSGITYEQYF. The CDR3 coding sequence is TGTGCCACCAGCAGTACTAGCGGGATCACCTACGAGCAGTACTTC.

The table lists this clonotype with many counts. This sequence joins TRBV12-3 or TRBV12-4 and TRBJ1-5; the D is unclear. The CDR3 runs to 13 residues. V lost 4 bases, J lost 5 bases, and 9 bases lay in between. The DNA for the CDR3 is TGTGCCAGCAGTTGGGTGGTGCATCAGCCCCAGCATTTT. Translation: CASSWVVHQPQHF.

This clonotype has only a few counts. The V call is TRBV7-9, the J call TRBJ2-5; D assignment may be TRBD1 or TRBD2 (6 bases each). Germline V CDR1 and CDR2: SEHNR, FQNEAQ (reference sequence). This CDR3 has 15 residues. The V end lost 3 bases, the J end lost 5 bases, and 16 bases lay between the germline ends. As DNA, the CDR3 is TGTGCCAGCAGCTTGAGTTTGGGGGGCGCCGAGACCCAGTACTTC. Protein: CASSLSLGGAETQYF.

This clonotype was observed many times. The chain recombines TRBV12-3 or TRBV12-4 with TRBJ2-2; D not resolved. This CDR3 spans 13 amino acids. V dropped 1 base and J dropped 1 base, with 1 base sitting between them. CDR3 in DNA: TGTGCCAGCAGTTTAGGGAACACCGGGGAGCTGTTTTTT. Amino acid sequence: CASSLGNTGELFF.

V usage is TRBV20-1 and J usage is TRBJ1-2, with D tentatively TRBD1 (6 bases). Looked up from germline, CDR1 is DFQATT and CDR2 is SNEGSKA (reference sequence). V shed 3 bases and J shed 8 bases, with 13 bases lying between them. The length of the CDR3 is 12 residues. In DNA form, the CDR3 reads TGCAGTGCTAGGAATCAGGGGTCCGGCTACACCTTC. Amino acids: CSARNQGSGYTF.

The table lists this clonotype with many counts. The chain employs TRBV28 and TRBJ1-6; D remains unclear. Germline CDR1 is MDHEN and CDR2 is SYDVKM. This CDR3 contains 18 residues. Trimming shortened V by 6 bases and J by 0 bases, and 18 bases separated the two germline ends. CDR3 in DNA: TGTGCCAGCAGCCCACTCGCGGGGATAAGCTCCTATAATTCACCCCTCCACTTT. It yields the protein CASSPLAGISSYNSPLHF.

The V gene is TRBV12-5, the J gene TRBJ2-5; 9 bases fit TRBD1. Germline loops: CDR1 LGHNT, CDR2 FRNRAP. There are 13 residues in the CDR3. The ends lost 6 bases at V and 6 bases at J; junction bases unmatched: 5. The CDR3 DNA sequence: TGTGCTAGTGGCACGGACAGGGGACAGACCCAGTACTTC. This codes for CASGTDRGQTQYF.

This rearrangement joins TRBV14 to TRBJ1-1; D is uncertain. The V end was cut by 11 bases, the J end by 5 bases, with 18 bases between. There are 13 residues in the CDR3. Germline values: CDR1 SGHDN, CDR2 FVKESK. The CDR3 here is CASKTSPRTEAFF. In nucleotides, the CDR3 is TGTGCCTCCAAAACCTCCCCGCGGACTGAAGCTTTCTTT. Full variable domain (outside the CDR3, taken from reference TRBV14 and TRBJ1-1): EAGVTQFPSHSVIEKGQTVTLRCDPISGHDNLYWYRRVMGKEIKFLLHFVKESKQDESGMPNNRFLAERTGGTYSTLKVQPAELEDSGVYFCASKTSPRTEAFFGQGTRLTVV.

This clonotype came up a few times. The chain carries TRBV5-1 and TRBJ1-1; 7 bases align to TRBD1. V trimming: 4 bases; J trimming: 11 bases; junction bases outside the gene matches: 11. The CDR3 is 13 amino acids. Germline V gives CDR1 SGHRS, CDR2 YFSETQ. This chain's CDR3 is CASSMVDSRGAFF. In DNA form, the CDR3 reads TGCGCCAGCAGCATGGTAGACTCCAGGGGGGCTTTCTTT.

The table lists this clonotype with a few counts. The chain has TRBV20-1 and TRBJ1-5; TRBD1 agrees at 7 bases. Trimming took 2 bases from V and 3 from J; bases not matched to a gene: 1. This CDR3 has 13 amino acids. Germline CDR1 reads DFQATT; CDR2 reads SNEGSKA (reference sequence). Here the CDR3 DNA reads TGCAGTGCTAGAACAGGGGTCAATCAGCCCCAGCATTTT. This encodes CSARTGVNQPQHF.

The rearrangement joins TRBV29-1 to TRBJ2-1; D tentatively reads TRBD1 or TRBD2 (6 bases each). Germline V CDR1 and CDR2: SQVTM, ANQGSEA. Trimming took off 7 bases at V and 1 base at J, with 17 bases between the two ends. The CDR3 is 15 amino acids. CDR3 coding DNA: TGCAGCGGCCAGGTAGGGGGAGGTTCCTACAATGAGCAGTTCTTC. The encoded protein is CSGQVGGGSYNEQFF.

The CDR3, as DNA: TGTGCCAGCAGCTCGGGACTACTTTACGAGCAGTACTTC. Encoded protein: CASSSGLLYEQYF. The chain employs TRBV13 and TRBJ2-7; 7 nucleotides agree with TRBD2. This CDR3 spans 13 amino acids. Germline loops: CDR1 PRHDT, CDR2 FYEKMQ (reference sequence). V gave up 4 bases and J gave up 4 bases; unmatched junction bases: 4.

In DNA, the CDR3 is TGTGCCAGCAGCTTAGAGTACAGGGCGCGTGGCTACACCTTC. The encoded protein is CASSLEYRARGYTF. The rearrangement links TRBV7-2 to TRBJ1-2; possible D gene TRBD1, 6 bases. From germline, CDR1 is SGHTA and CDR2 FQGNSA. CDR3 length: 14 amino acids. V was clipped by 1 base and J by 7 bases, with 13 bases between them.

The chain has TRBV28 and TRBJ1-2; 7 bases match TRBD1. Germline V gene lookup returns CDR1 MDHEN and CDR2 SYDVKM. The V and J ends lost 2 bases and 3 bases, in that order; junction bases with no gene match: 6. CDR3 length: 15 residues. CDR3 coding DNA: TGTGCCAGCAGTTTAGTAAACAGGGGATACTATGGCTACACCTTC. Translation gives CASSLVNRGYYGYTF.

The chain couples TRBV6-1 to TRBJ2-7; D unresolved. Between the trimmed V and J ends, which lost 7 bases and 5 bases, there was a span of 15 bases. This CDR3 spans 13 amino acids. Germline CDR1 reads MNHNS; CDR2 reads SASEGT. The DNA for the CDR3 is TGTGCCAGCACCCTTAATGGGGTTGACGAGCAGTACTTC. It encodes CASTLNGVDEQYF.